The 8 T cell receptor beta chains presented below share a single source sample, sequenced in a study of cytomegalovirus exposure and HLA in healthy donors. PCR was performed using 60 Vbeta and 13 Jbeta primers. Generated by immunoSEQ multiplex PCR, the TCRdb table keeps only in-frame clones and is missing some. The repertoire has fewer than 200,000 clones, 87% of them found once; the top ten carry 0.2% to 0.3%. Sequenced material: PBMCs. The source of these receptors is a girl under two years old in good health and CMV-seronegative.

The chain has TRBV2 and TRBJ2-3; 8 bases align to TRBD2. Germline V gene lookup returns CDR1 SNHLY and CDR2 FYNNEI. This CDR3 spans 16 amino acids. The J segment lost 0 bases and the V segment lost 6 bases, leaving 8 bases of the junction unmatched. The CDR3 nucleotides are TGTGCCAGCAGCCCCGTAGCGGGGCCTAGCACAGATACGCAGTATTTT. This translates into CASSPVAGPSTDTQYF.

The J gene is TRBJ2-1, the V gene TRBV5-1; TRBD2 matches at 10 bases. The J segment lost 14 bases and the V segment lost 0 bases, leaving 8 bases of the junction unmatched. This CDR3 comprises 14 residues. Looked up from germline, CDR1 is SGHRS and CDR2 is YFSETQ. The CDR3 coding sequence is TGCGCCAGCAGCTTGGAAGCGGGGGGGCCTTTTAAGTTCTTC. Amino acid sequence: CASSLEAGGPFKFF.

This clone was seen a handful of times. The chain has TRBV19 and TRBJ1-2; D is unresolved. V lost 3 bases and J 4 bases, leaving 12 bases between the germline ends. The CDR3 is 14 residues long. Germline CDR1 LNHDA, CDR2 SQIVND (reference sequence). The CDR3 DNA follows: TGTGCCAGTAGTATCCCCCCGGGGTCCTATGGCTACACCTTC. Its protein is CASSIPPGSYGYTF.

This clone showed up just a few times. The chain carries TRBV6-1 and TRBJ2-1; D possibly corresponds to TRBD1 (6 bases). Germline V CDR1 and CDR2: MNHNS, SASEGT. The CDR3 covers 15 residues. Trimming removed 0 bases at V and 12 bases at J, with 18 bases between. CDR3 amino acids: CASSEAGGPTWGQFF. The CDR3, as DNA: TGTGCCAGCAGTGAAGCTGGGGGCCCGACCTGGGGGCAGTTCTTC.

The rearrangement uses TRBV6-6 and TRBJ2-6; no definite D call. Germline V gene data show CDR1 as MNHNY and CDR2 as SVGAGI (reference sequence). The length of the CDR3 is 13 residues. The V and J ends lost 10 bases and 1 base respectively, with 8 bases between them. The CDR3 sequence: CATGASGANVLTF. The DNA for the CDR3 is TGTGCCACAGGCGCATCTGGGGCCAACGTCCTGACTTTC.

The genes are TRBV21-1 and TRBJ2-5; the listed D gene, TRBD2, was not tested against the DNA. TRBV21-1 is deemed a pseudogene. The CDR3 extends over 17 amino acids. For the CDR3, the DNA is TGTGCCAGCAGCTCCCGCCGACTAGCGGGGGGGCAAGAGACCCAGTACTTC. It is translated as CASSSRRLAGGQETQYF.

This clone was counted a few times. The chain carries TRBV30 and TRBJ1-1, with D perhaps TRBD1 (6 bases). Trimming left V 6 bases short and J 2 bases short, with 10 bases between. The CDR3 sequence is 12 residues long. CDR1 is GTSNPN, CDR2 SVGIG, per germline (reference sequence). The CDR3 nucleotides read TGTGCCTGCGGGGGGCTCAACACTGAAGCTTTCTTT. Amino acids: CACGGLNTEAFF.

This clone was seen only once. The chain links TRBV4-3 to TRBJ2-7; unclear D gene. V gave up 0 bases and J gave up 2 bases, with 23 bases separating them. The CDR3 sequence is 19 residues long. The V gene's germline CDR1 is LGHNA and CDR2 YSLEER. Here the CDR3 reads CASSQDYRLQSSRAYEQYF. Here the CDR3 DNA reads TGCGCCAGCAGCCAAGATTATCGACTCCAAAGTAGCCGTGCCTACGAGCAGTACTTC.